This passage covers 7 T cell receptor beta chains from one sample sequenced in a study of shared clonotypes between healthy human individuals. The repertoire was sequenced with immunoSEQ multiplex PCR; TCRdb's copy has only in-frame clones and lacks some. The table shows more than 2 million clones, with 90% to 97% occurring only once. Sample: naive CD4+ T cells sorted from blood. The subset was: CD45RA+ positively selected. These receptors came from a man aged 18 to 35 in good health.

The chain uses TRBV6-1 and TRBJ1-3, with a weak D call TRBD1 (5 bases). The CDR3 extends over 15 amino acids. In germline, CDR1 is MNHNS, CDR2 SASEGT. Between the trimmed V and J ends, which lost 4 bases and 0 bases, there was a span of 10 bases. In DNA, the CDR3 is TGTGCCAGCAGTGCGGGACTTAACTCTGGAAACACCATATATTTT. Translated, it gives CASSAGLNSGNTIYF.

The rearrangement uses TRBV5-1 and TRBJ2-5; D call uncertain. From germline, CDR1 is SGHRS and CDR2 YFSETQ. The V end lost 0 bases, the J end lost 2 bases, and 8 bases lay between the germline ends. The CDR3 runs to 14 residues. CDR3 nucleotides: TGCGCCAGCAGCTTGGTGTTCTCGCAAGAGACCCAGTACTTC. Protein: CASSLVFSQETQYF.

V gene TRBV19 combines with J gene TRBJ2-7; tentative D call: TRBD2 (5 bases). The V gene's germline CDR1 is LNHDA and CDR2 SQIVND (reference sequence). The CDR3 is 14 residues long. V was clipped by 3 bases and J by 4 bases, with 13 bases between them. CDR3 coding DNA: TGTGCCAGTAGTATCCCGGGAATACATTACGAGCAGTACTTC. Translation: CASSIPGIHYEQYF.

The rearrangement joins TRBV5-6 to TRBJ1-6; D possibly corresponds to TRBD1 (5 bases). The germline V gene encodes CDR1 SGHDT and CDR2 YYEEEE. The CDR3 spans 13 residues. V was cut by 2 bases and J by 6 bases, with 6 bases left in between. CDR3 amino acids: CASSLGTNSPLHF. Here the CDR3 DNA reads TGTGCCAGCAGCTTAGGGACTAATTCACCCCTCCACTTT.

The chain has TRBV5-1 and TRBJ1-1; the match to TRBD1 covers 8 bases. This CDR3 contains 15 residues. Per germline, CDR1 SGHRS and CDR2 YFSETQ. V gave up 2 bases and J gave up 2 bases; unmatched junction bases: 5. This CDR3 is CASSFQGARNTEAFF. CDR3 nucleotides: TGCGCCAGCAGCTTCCAGGGGGCGCGAAACACTGAAGCTTTCTTT. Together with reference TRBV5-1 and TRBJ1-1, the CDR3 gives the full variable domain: KAGVTQTPRYLIKTRGQQVTLSCSPISGHRSVSWYQQTPGQGLQFLFEYFSETQRNKGNFPGRFSGRQFSNSRSEMNVSTLELGDSALYLCASSFQGARNTEAFFGQGTRLTVV.

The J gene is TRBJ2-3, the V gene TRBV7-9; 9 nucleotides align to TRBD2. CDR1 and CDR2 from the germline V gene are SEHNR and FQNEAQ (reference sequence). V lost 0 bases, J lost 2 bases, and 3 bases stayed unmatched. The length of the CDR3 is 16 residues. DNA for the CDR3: TGTGCCAGCAGCTTAGCACTAGCGGGTCCCACAGATACGCAGTATTTT. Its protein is CASSLALAGPTDTQYF.

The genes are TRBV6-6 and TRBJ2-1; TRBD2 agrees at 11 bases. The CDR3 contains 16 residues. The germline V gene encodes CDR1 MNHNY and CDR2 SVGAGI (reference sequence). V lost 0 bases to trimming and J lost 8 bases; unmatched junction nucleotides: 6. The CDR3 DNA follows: TGTGCCAGCAGTTACTCTAGCGGGAGGGCCGTATATGAGCAGTTCTTC. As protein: CASSYSSGRAVYEQFF.